The rows below give T cell receptor beta chains drawn from one sample of a study of shared clonotypes between healthy human individuals. Libraries were prepared by immunoSEQ multiplex PCR; TCRdb keeps only in-frame clonotypes and omits some of them. This sample has fewer than 1 million clones, with about 96% found just once. Material: naive CD8+ T cells sorted from blood. The source of these receptors is a man aged 30-40 years in good health. CDR3s include the opening cysteine and the closing phenylalanine or tryptophan. The D gene is left open where the match is weak. Clone size appears in some rows only: once, few, many, or a class for an expanded clone.

size,V,D,J,DNA,CDR3
.,TRBV7-9,.,TRBJ2-1,TGTGCCAGCAGCTTAGGAGGGGGAGATTGGGATGAGCAGTTCTTC,CASSLGGGDWDEQFF
.,TRBV9,TRBD1,TRBJ2-7,TGTGCCAGCAGCGTAGGAGGGACAGGCTCCTACGAGCAGTACTTC,CASSVGGTGSYEQYF
.,TRBV2,TRBD2,TRBJ2-7,TGTGCCAGCAGTGATTGGACTAGCGGGACCTACGAGCAGTACTTC,CASSDWTSGTYEQYF
.,TRBV28,TRBD2,TRBJ2-1,TGTGCCAGCAGATCCCGGACTAGCGGATTAAAGAATGAGCAGTTCTTC,CASRSRTSGLKNEQFF
.,TRBV13,TRBD2,TRBJ2-3,TGTGCCAGCAGCCATCAGACTAGCGGGAACACAGATACGCAGTATTTT,CASSHQTSGNTDTQYF
.,TRBV28,.,TRBJ1-1,TGTGCCAGCAGTCTCAGAGTGAACACTGAAGCTTTCTTT,CASSLRVNTEAFF
.,TRBV5-4,.,TRBJ2-7,TGTGCCAGCAGCTTGGGGCGGGCGATCGTCGACGAGCAGTACTTC,CASSLGRAIVDEQYF
.,TRBV2,TRBD1,TRBJ2-7,TGTGCCAGCAGTGAAACAGGGGGCAGCTACGAGCAGTACTTC,CASSETGGSYEQYF
.,TRBV28,TRBD1,TRBJ2-2,TGTGCCAGCACCGCTTCAGGGGGTAACACCGGGGAGCTGTTTTTT,CASTASGGNTGELFF
few,TRBV6-5,.,TRBJ1-1,TGTGCCAGCAGGATCACGGGTTACATGAACACTGAAGCTTTCTTT,CASRITGYMNTEAFF
.,TRBV20-1,TRBD2,TRBJ2-5,TGCAGTGTTAGGGAGGGCCGACCCCAGTACTTC,CSVREGRPQYF
.,TRBV11-2,.,TRBJ2-2,TGTGCCAGCAGCACGGGCCCTGACACCGGGGAGCTGTTTTTT,CASSTGPDTGELFF
.,TRBV27,.,TRBJ2-1,TGTGCCAGCGGCTTCGGGGATGAGCAGTTCTTC,CASGFGDEQFF
.,TRBV29-1,.,TRBJ2-7,TGCAGCGCCGAGGGGCCAGGGATGGGCTTCGAGCAGTACTTC,CSAEGPGMGFEQYF
many,TRBV5-1,.,TRBJ1-1,TGCGCCAGCAGCTCCCGGGACGACACTGAAGCTTTCTTT,CASSSRDDTEAFF
.,TRBV27,TRBD2,TRBJ2-7,TGTGCCAGCAGCCAGACTAGCCACGAGCAGTACTTC,CASSQTSHEQYF
.,TRBV19,TRBD1,TRBJ2-1,TGTGCCAGTAGTACACCGACAGGGCGGTACAATGAGCAGTTCTTC,CASSTPTGRYNEQFF
.,TRBV27,TRBD2,TRBJ2-7,TGTGCCAGCAGTATTACTAGCGGAAGCTCCTACGAGCAGTACTTC,CASSITSGSSYEQYF
.,TRBV5-1,.,TRBJ1-1,TGCGCCAGCAGCTTGATTGGACAGACGAACACTGAAGCTTTCTTT,CASSLIGQTNTEAFF
.,TRBV11-2,TRBD2,TRBJ2-7,TGTGCCAGCAGCTTCGGGACTAGCGGACCTGATTCCTACGAGCAGTACTTC,CASSFGTSGPDSYEQYF
.,TRBV9,.,TRBJ2-3,TGTGCCAGCAGCGTAGAGGGAACCACAGATACGCAGTATTTT,CASSVEGTTDTQYF
.,TRBV9,.,TRBJ1-2,TGTGCCAGCAGCGTAGCTACGACGCCCTCAGGAAACTATGGCTACACCTTC,CASSVATTPSGNYGYTF
.,TRBV27,TRBD1,TRBJ2-1,TGTGCCAGCAGTTCCGACAGGGCCCAAGACAATGAGCAGTTCTTC,CASSSDRAQDNEQFF
.,TRBV11-3,TRBD2,TRBJ2-3,TGTGCCAGCAGCACCCCGACTAGCGGGAGTGGCGCTAGCACAGATACGCAGTATTTT,CASSTPTSGSGASTDTQYF
.,TRBV29-1,TRBD2,TRBJ2-1,TGCAGCGTTGATGGGGTGACTAGCGGGAGGTATGAGCAGTTCTTC,CSVDGVTSGRYEQFF
.,TRBV13,.,TRBJ2-1,TGTGCCAGCAGCTTCTGGGAGAATGAGCAGTTCTTC,CASSFWENEQFF
.,TRBV29-1,.,TRBJ2-7,TGCAGCACCACCGGGACGAGCTCCTACGAGCAGTACTTC,CSTTGTSSYEQYF
.,TRBV19,TRBD2,TRBJ2-7,TGTGCCAGTAGTCCCCGGACTAGCGGGAGACGATACGAGCAGTACTTC,CASSPRTSGRRYEQYF